These 28 T cell receptor beta chains originate from one sample sequenced in a study of blood T cell repertoires in COVID-19. Sequencing used immunoSEQ multiplex PCR; TCRdb keeps in-frame clones, though not all of them. The data hold fewer than 300,000 clones, with roughly 92% observed a single time. Sequencing was carried out using peripheral blood. The receptors shown here come from a woman in her thirties with COVID-19, enrolled during active disease.

This chain's CDR3 is CASSALQDHQPQHF. As DNA, the CDR3 is TGTGCCAGCAGTGCCCTCCAGGATCATCAGCCCCAGCATTTT. This sequence joins TRBV2 and TRBJ1-5; D remains unclear. Deletions cut 4 bases from V and 5 bases from J, with 12 bases between. This CDR3 is 14 amino acids long. The germline gives CDR1 SNHLY, CDR2 FYNNEI.

CDR3 DNA: TGCGCCAGCAGTCAAGTCGCAGGGCTGCTCAATCAGCCCCAGCATTTT. Residues: CASSQVAGLLNQPQHF. This sequence joins TRBV23-1 and TRBJ1-5; a possible D gene is TRBD1 (5 bases). TRBV23-1 is an ORF for which the function is uncertain. The ends were cut back, 2 bases at V and 3 bases at J, with 14 bases in the middle. The CDR3 extends over 16 amino acids.

V usage is TRBV5-1 and J usage is TRBJ2-1; 9 nucleotides match TRBD2. V lost 0 bases, J lost 3 bases, and 4 bases stayed unmatched. The CDR3 is 16 residues long. Germline CDR1 reads SGHRS; CDR2 reads YFSETQ. CDR3 protein: CASSLEAREGYNEQFF. The CDR3 nucleotides read TGCGCCAGCAGCTTGGAGGCGCGGGAGGGCTACAATGAGCAGTTCTTC.

The gene calls are TRBV5-5 and TRBJ1-1, with 7 bases that match TRBD1. J gave up 4 bases and V 4 bases, and 10 bases lay outside the gene matches. Looked up from germline, CDR1 is SGHKS and CDR2 is YYEKEE (reference sequence). This CDR3 comprises 15 residues. The CDR3 DNA follows: TGTGCCAGCAGCGCACCGACAGGGCTGGTCACTGAAGCTTTCTTT. It yields the protein CASSAPTGLVTEAFF.

This chain connects TRBV6-2 or TRBV6-3 to TRBJ1-5, with D possibly TRBD1 on 5 matching bases. Per germline, CDR1 MNHEY and CDR2 SVGEGT. CDR3 length equals 15 residues. V was shortened by 0 bases and J by 6 bases, with 12 bases between the two germline ends. CDR3 nucleotides: TGTGCCAGCAGTTACTCGGGAAGGGGAAGTCAGCCCCAGCATTTT. This translates into CASSYSGRGSQPQHF.

The CDR3 region is CASSLDGLNEKLFF. The DNA of the CDR3 is TGCGCCAGCAGCTTAGATGGACTTAATGAAAAACTGTTTTTT. The chain carries TRBV5-1 and TRBJ1-4; D is uncertain. CDR3 size: 14 residues. Germline CDR1 and CDR2: SGHRS and YFSETQ. The V end was cut by 2 bases, the J end by 4 bases, with 9 bases between.

The rearrangement uses TRBV5-1 and TRBJ1-1; 8 bases are a match to TRBD1. V trimming: 4 bases; J trimming: 7 bases; junction bases outside the gene matches: 6. CDR1 and CDR2 from the germline V gene are SGHRS and YFSETQ. The CDR3 runs 13 residues. The CDR3 is CASSPTGVVEAFF. CDR3 DNA: TGCGCCAGCAGCCCGACAGGGGTGGTTGAAGCTTTCTTT.

This chain connects TRBV5-4 to TRBJ2-3, with D unresolved. The CDR3 runs to 16 residues. Per germline, CDR1 SGHNT and CDR2 YYREEE (reference sequence). V lost 0 bases and J lost 2, with 13 bases in between. CDR3 in DNA: TGTGCCAGCAGCTTGGGTGGCTCCCCCGCCACAGATACGCAGTATTTT. It yields the protein CASSLGGSPATDTQYF.

This clone was picked up one time. The rearrangement links TRBV27 to TRBJ2-3; 7 bases fit TRBD1. Germline loops: CDR1 MNHEY, CDR2 SMNVEV (reference sequence). J lost 2 bases, V lost 6 bases, and 8 bases had no gene match. There are 15 residues in the CDR3. As DNA, the CDR3 is TGTGCCAGCAGCGCCCGGGACAGAGCCACAGATACGCAGTATTTT. Protein product: CASSARDRATDTQYF.

V is TRBV27 and J is TRBJ1-2; D is perhaps TRBD1 (5 bases). Germline assignment: CDR1 MNHEY and CDR2 SMNVEV (reference sequence). This CDR3 has 14 amino acids. Trimming took off 4 bases at V and 5 bases at J, with 14 bases between the two ends. The CDR3, as DNA: TGTGCCAGCAGTTCTAGGTGGGGGGGGTATGGCTACACCTTC. It encodes CASSSRWGGYGYTF.

The chain joins TRBV18 to TRBJ1-2; the D gene is possibly TRBD1 (6 bases). The V end was cut by 7 bases, the J end by 7 bases, with 16 bases between. The length of the CDR3 is 13 residues. Per the germline V gene, CDR1 is KGHSH and CDR2 is LQKENI. CDR3 loop: CASFLQGAGGYTF. Written as DNA, the CDR3 is TGTGCCAGCTTCCTACAGGGAGCAGGTGGCTACACCTTC.

This chain uses TRBV4-1 with TRBJ2-7; weak D call: TRBD1 (6 bases). Per germline, CDR1 MGHRA and CDR2 YSYEKL. V was pared by 2 bases and J by 2 bases, with 16 bases between. The CDR3 has 16 residues. The CDR3 spells CASSQIPRGRTYEQYF. CDR3 in DNA: TGCGCCAGCAGCCAAATCCCCAGGGGTCGTACCTACGAGCAGTACTTC.

V is TRBV27 and J is TRBJ1-6, with TRBD1 as a possible D gene (6 bases). CDR1 and CDR2 from the germline V gene are MNHEY and SMNVEV (reference sequence). This CDR3 is built from 15 residues. Trimming stripped 6 bases from V and 1 base from J, with 10 bases between. As DNA, the CDR3 is TGTGCCAGCAGATACAGGGAGTCCTATAATTCACCCCTCCACTTT. This gives the protein CASRYRESYNSPLHF.

The CDR3 DNA reads as TGTGCCAGCAGCTTGGAAGGGGCAGCAACACCCCTCCACTTT. Its translation is CASSLEGAATPLHF. The chain recombines TRBV5-4 with TRBJ1-6, with D perhaps TRBD1 (5 bases). Trimming removed 0 bases at V and 11 bases at J, with 12 bases between. Germline CDR1 and CDR2: SGHNT and YYREEE (reference sequence). The CDR3 has 14 amino acids.

This clone was observed a few times. The rearrangement uses TRBV29-1 and TRBJ2-7, with a weak D call TRBD2 (5 bases). There are 12 residues in the CDR3. The germline gives CDR1 SQVTM, CDR2 ANQGSEA. Deletions cut 5 bases from V and 2 bases from J, with 10 bases between. The CDR3 DNA follows: TGCAGCGTTATCCGGGGTACCTACGAGCAGTACTTC. Translation: CSVIRGTYEQYF.

The V and J genes are TRBV5-4 and TRBJ1-6; tentative D call: TRBD1 (5 bases). V was cut by 4 bases and J by 0 bases, with 11 bases left in between. Looked up from germline, CDR1 is SGHNT and CDR2 is YYREEE (reference sequence). This CDR3 is built from 16 residues. The CDR3 DNA sequence: TGTGCCAGCAGCCCGGCGACAGTCTCCTATAATTCACCCCTCCACTTT. It yields the protein CASSPATVSYNSPLHF.

The chain couples TRBV5-1 to TRBJ1-2; 8 bases are shared with TRBD1. In germline, CDR1 is SGHRS, CDR2 YFSETQ. This CDR3 spans 15 amino acids. The trim removed 5 bases at V and 4 bases at J, leaving 10 bases unmatched. CDR3 DNA: TGCGCCAGCAGAAAGGGGGCAGGGGGCGTCTATGGCTACACCTTC. This translates into CASRKGAGGVYGYTF.

This chain connects TRBV4-1 to TRBJ2-2; tentatively, D is TRBD2 (5 bases). Between the trimmed V and J ends, which lost 3 bases and 5 bases, there was a span of 22 bases. The CDR3 length is 18 residues. CDR1 and CDR2 from the germline V gene are MGHRA and YSYEKL. In nucleotides, the CDR3 is TGCGCCAGCAGCCAGGGCGATTATCTTCGAACGGGGACCGGGGAGCTGTTTTTT. Translated: CASSQGDYLRTGTGELFF.

This chain links TRBV27 with TRBJ1-1; weak D call: TRBD1 (5 bases). V lost 0 bases to trimming and J lost 4 bases, with 9 bases between them. CDR1 is MNHEY, CDR2 SMNVEV, per germline (reference sequence). The CDR3 is 14 amino acids. The CDR3 reads CASSLSRGSTEAFF. CDR3 nucleotide sequence: TGTGCCAGCAGTTTATCGCGGGGGTCCACTGAAGCTTTCTTT.

The J gene is TRBJ2-1, the V gene TRBV27; no definite D call. Germline CDR1 reads MNHEY; CDR2 reads SMNVEV (reference sequence). Trimming stripped 6 bases from V and 0 bases from J, with 12 bases between. This CDR3 has 15 residues. The CDR3 nucleotides are TGTGCCAGCAGGATCACAGCTAACTCCTACAATGAGCAGTTCTTC. Translated, it gives CASRITANSYNEQFF.

The genes are TRBV28 and TRBJ1-5; D might be TRBD1 (6 bases). V was trimmed by 8 bases and J by 1 base, leaving 15 bases between them. The CDR3 runs 15 residues. Germline assignment: CDR1 MDHEN and CDR2 SYDVKM. The DNA of the CDR3 is TGTGCCAGCGCCCAGCCGCAGGGGAGCAATCAGCCCCAGCATTTT. This encodes CASAQPQGSNQPQHF.

V usage is TRBV6-2 or TRBV6-3 and J usage is TRBJ2-1; 7 nucleotides align to TRBD2. V lost 2 bases, J lost 15 bases, and 7 bases stayed unmatched. This CDR3 has 12 residues. CDR1 and CDR2 from the germline V gene are MNHEY and SVGEGT. This CDR3 is CASSYPGLVSFF. CDR3 nucleotide sequence: TGTGCCAGCAGTTACCCCGGACTAGTTTCGTTCTTC.

The chain employs TRBV27 and TRBJ1-4, with 8 bases matching TRBD1. The CDR3 loop spans 14 amino acids. V was clipped by 3 bases and J by 10 bases; unmatched bases: 7. The V gene's germline CDR1 is MNHEY and CDR2 SMNVEV (reference sequence). CDR3 sequence (DNA): TGTGCCAGCAGTTTCCTTTCTACAGGGGGAAAACTGTTTTTT. It translates to CASSFLSTGGKLFF.

V and J are TRBV6-1 and TRBJ1-4, with a possible D match to TRBD1 (5 bases). CDR1 MNHNS and CDR2 SASEGT come from the germline V gene. V was cut by 2 bases and J by 7 bases, with 11 bases left in between. This CDR3 region has 14 residues. The CDR3 DNA reads TGTGCCAGCAGTGAAAGCAGGGTCAGTGAAAAACTGTTTTTT. Translation: CASSESRVSEKLFF.

The chain recombines TRBV9 with TRBJ1-6, with TRBD1 identical over 12 bases. With V trimmed by 0 bases and J by 15 bases, 7 bases remained unmatched. This CDR3 contains 15 residues. CDR1 is SGDLS, CDR2 YYNGEE, per germline. CDR3 DNA sequence: TGTGCCAGCAGCGTAGCGGGGACAGGGGGCGCCGGCCTCCACTTT. Translating gives CASSVAGTGGAGLHF. Supplemented by reference TRBV9 and TRBJ1-6, the full variable domain reads DSGVTQTPKHLITATGQRVTLRCSPRSGDLSVYWYQQSLDQGLQFLIQYYNGEERAKGNILERFSAQQFPDLHSELNLSSLELGDSALYFCASSVAGTGGAGLHFGNGTRLTVT.

This chain joins TRBV5-1 and TRBJ2-5, with 9 bases identical to TRBD2. The CDR3 sequence is 17 residues long. The germline CDR1 and CDR2 sequences are SGHRS and YFSETQ. The trim removed 3 bases at V and 1 base at J, leaving 10 bases unmatched. In DNA, the CDR3 is TGCGCCAGCAGCTCCCTAGCGGGATCTCTACTCCAAGAGACCCAGTACTTC. Residues: CASSSLAGSLLQETQYF.

The CDR3 spells CASSLSPRQNTEAFF. The CDR3 nucleotides read TGTGCCAGCAGTTTATCTCCTAGGCAGAACACTGAAGCTTTCTTT. This chain joins TRBV27 and TRBJ1-1; D is undetermined. There are 15 residues in the CDR3. Germline CDR1 and CDR2: MNHEY and SMNVEV (reference sequence). Trimming took off 0 bases at V and 1 base at J, with 9 bases between the two ends.

Remarks on this clone: Additional DNA sequences in this sample encode the identical CDR3. In DNA, the CDR3 is TGTGCCAGCAGTCTCTCCTACGAGCAGTACTTC. Amino acids: CASSLSYEQYF. The V gene is TRBV2, the J gene TRBJ2-7; D is unclear. V was trimmed by 5 bases and J by 0 bases, leaving 2 bases between them. Per the germline V gene, CDR1 is SNHLY and CDR2 is FYNNEI. The CDR3 has 11 amino acids.